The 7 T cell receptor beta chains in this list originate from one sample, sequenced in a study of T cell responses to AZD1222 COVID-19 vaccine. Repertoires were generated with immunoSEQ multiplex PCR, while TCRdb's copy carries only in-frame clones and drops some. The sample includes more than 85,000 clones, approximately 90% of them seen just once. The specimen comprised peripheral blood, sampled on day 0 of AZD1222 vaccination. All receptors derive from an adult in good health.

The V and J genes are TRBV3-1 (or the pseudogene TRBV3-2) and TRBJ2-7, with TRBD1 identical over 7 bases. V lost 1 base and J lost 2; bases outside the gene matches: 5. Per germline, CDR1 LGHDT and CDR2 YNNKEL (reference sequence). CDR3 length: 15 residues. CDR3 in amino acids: CASSQAAGGAYEQYF. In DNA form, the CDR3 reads TGTGCCAGCAGCCAAGCGGCAGGGGGAGCCTACGAGCAGTACTTC.

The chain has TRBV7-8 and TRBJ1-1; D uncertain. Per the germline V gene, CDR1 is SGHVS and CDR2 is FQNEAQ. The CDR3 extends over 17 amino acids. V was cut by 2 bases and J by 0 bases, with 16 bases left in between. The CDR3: CASSLIDRARVNTEAFF. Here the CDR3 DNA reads TGTGCCAGCAGCTTAATAGATAGGGCCAGAGTGAACACTGAAGCTTTCTTT.

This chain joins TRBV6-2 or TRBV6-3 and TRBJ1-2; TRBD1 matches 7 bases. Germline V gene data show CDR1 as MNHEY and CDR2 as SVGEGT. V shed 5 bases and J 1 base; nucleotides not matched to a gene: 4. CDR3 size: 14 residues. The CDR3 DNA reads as TGTGCCAGCAGTCTGACAGGGATTAACTATGGCTACACCTTC. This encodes CASSLTGINYGYTF.

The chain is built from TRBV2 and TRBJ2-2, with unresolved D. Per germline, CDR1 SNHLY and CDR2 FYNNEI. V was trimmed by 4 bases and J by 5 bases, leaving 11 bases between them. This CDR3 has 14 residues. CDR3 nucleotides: TGTGCCAGCAGTGTGACTGATGGAACCGGGGAGCTGTTTTTT. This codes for CASSVTDGTGELFF.

The CDR3 bases are TGTGCCAGCAGTGAAGGATTCACCTTCACAGATACGCAGTATTTT. Translated, it gives CASSEGFTFTDTQYF. The chain employs TRBV6-1 and TRBJ2-3; D is unresolved. In germline, CDR1 is MNHNS, CDR2 SASEGT. The CDR3 covers 15 residues. Trimming shortened V by 1 base and J by 2 bases, and 10 bases separated the two germline ends.

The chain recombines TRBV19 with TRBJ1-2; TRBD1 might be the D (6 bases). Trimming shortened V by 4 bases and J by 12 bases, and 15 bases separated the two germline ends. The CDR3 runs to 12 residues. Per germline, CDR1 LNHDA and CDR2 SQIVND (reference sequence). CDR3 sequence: CASSTLGGPNTF. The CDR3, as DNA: TGTGCCAGTAGTACCCTCGGGGGGCCCAACACCTTC.

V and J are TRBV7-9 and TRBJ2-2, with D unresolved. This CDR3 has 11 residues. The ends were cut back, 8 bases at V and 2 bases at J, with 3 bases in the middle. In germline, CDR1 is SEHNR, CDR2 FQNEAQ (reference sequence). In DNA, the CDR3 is TGTGCCAGCCGAAACACCGGGGAGCTGTTTTTT. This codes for CASRNTGELFF.